Below are 29 T cell receptor beta chains sequenced from a single sample in a study of blood T cell repertoires in COVID-19 (dated by TCRdb to about 2020). Library construction relied on the immunoSEQ multiplex PCR assay. TCRdb stores this immuneACCESS table with in-frame sequences only. Part of the clones is absent; in the studies checked, under half of the shortfall reflects unresolved V genes, and no reason is known for the rest. The sample has under 300,000 clones on record, about 83% of them singletons. Together, the top ten hold about 4% of the sample. Specimen: peripheral blood. The receptors derive from a man aged 50 to 59 with acute or convalescent COVID-19.

This chain links TRBV29-1 with TRBJ2-1; 12 bases fit TRBD2. The ends lost 5 bases at V and 0 bases at J; junction bases unmatched: 5. The germline CDR1 and CDR2 sequences are SQVTM and ANQGSEA. The CDR3 loop spans 16 amino acids. In DNA, the CDR3 is TGCAGCGTTTCTGGACTAGCGGGGTACTCCTACAATGAGCAGTTCTTC. It translates to CSVSGLAGYSYNEQFF.

J is TRBJ2-1 and V is TRBV28; 16 positions agree with TRBD2. The germline V gene encodes CDR1 MDHEN and CDR2 SYDVKM. The CDR3 is 18 residues long. With V trimmed by 2 bases and J by 4 bases, 5 bases remained unmatched. The CDR3 loop reads CASSLGTSGRASYNEQFF. The CDR3 DNA sequence: TGTGCCAGCAGTTTAGGGACTAGCGGGAGGGCCTCGTACAATGAGCAGTTCTTC.

The V gene is TRBV27, the J gene TRBJ2-5; weak D call: TRBD2 (5 bases). Trimming took 0 bases from V and 5 from J, leaving 10 bases between them. The CDR3 has 14 residues. Germline V gives CDR1 MNHEY, CDR2 SMNVEV (reference sequence). DNA of the CDR3: TGTGCCAGCAGTTTATCGAGAGGGTTGGAGACCCAGTACTTC. Protein sequence: CASSLSRGLETQYF.

V and J are TRBV27 and TRBJ2-7, with 13 bases aligning to TRBD2. The CDR3 is 20 residues long. With 4 bases clipped from V and 1 base from J, the junction kept 16 bases outside the gene matches. The germline V gene encodes CDR1 MNHEY and CDR2 SMNVEV (reference sequence). This chain's CDR3 is CASSSNIFTGTSGVSYEQYF. As DNA, the CDR3 is TGTGCCAGCAGTTCAAATATTTTTACTGGGACTAGCGGGGTTTCCTACGAGCAGTACTTC.

The chain is built from TRBV3-1 (or the pseudogene TRBV3-2) and TRBJ1-2, with unresolved D. Deletions cut 0 bases from V and 7 bases from J, with 12 bases between. CDR3 length: 14 residues. Germline V gene sequence: CDR1 LGHDT, CDR2 YNNKEL (reference sequence). The CDR3 loop reads CASSQDSRGGGYTF. Here the CDR3 DNA reads TGTGCCAGCAGCCAAGATTCGCGTGGCGGTGGCTACACCTTC.

This CDR3 is CASSPGQANSGANVLTF. The CDR3, as DNA: TGTGCCAGCTCACCAGGTCAGGCCAACTCTGGGGCCAACGTCCTGACTTTC. The chain employs TRBV18 and TRBJ2-6; D not certain. The CDR3 extends over 17 amino acids. CDR1 and CDR2 (germline): KGHSH, LQKENI. V was trimmed by 2 bases and J by 0 bases, leaving 11 bases between them. Looking up the rest from reference TRBV18 and TRBJ2-6 gives the full variable domain: NAGVMQNPRHLVRRRGQEARLRCSPMKGHSHVYWYRQLPEEGLKFMVYLQKENIIDESGMPKERFSAEFPKEGPSILRIQQVVRGDSAAYFCASSPGQANSGANVLTFGAGSRLTVL.

This clone has just one count. The chain uses TRBV24-1 and TRBJ2-6; 9 bases are a match to TRBD1. From germline, CDR1 is KGHDR and CDR2 SFDVKD. The CDR3 length is 20 residues. V lost 1 base, J lost 0 bases, and 9 bases stayed unmatched. The CDR3 spells CATSDFAPGTGSSGANVLTF. CDR3 nucleotide sequence: TGTGCCACCAGTGATTTCGCCCCCGGGACAGGGAGCTCTGGGGCCAACGTCCTGACTTTC.

The V and J genes are TRBV25-1 and TRBJ2-2; no clear D gene. The V and J ends lost 1 base and 4 bases respectively, with 16 bases between them. This CDR3 has 17 amino acids. CDR1 MGHDK and CDR2 SYGVNS come from the germline V gene. In DNA form, the CDR3 reads TGTGCCAGCAGTGAATCGGGTTTACTCGCGCGCACCGGGGAGCTGTTTTTT. Translated: CASSESGLLARTGELFF. The complete variable domain, with remaining parts taken from reference TRBV25-1 and TRBJ2-2, reads EADIYQTPRYLVIGTGKKITLECSQTMGHDKMYWYQQDPGMELHLIHYSYGVNSTEKGDLSSESTVSRIRTEHFPLTLESARPSHTSQYLCASSESGLLARTGELFFGEGSRLTVL.

This chain connects TRBV25-1 to TRBJ2-2, with D uncertain. Deletions cut 4 bases from V and 1 base from J, with 13 bases between. There are 16 residues in the CDR3. Per germline, CDR1 MGHDK and CDR2 SYGVNS. Written as DNA, the CDR3 is TGTGCCAGCAGTGTCGACAAACTCCGGAACACCGGGGAGCTGTTTTTT. Protein: CASSVDKLRNTGELFF.

This chain uses TRBV6-5 with TRBJ2-7; a weak D match, TRBD1 (6 bases). V was clipped by 4 bases and J by 3 bases, with 16 bases between them. This CDR3 has 15 amino acids. Germline lookup yields CDR1 MNHEY and CDR2 SVGAGI. The DNA for the CDR3 is TGTGCCAGCAGTTCTAAGGCAGGGGTAAACTACGAGCAGTACTTC. Its protein is CASSSKAGVNYEQYF.

The gene calls are TRBV13 and TRBJ2-4; D ambiguous. V lost 5 bases, J lost 0 bases, and 8 bases lay in between. Germline lookup yields CDR1 PRHDT and CDR2 FYEKMQ (reference sequence). CDR3 size: 14 residues. The CDR3 protein is CASSQPLAKNIQYF. The CDR3 bases are TGTGCCAGCAGCCAACCACTAGCCAAAAACATTCAGTACTTC.

The gene calls are TRBV9 and TRBJ2-7, with TRBD2 identical over 9 bases. This CDR3 has 16 amino acids. Germline assignment: CDR1 SGDLS and CDR2 YYNGEE. Trimming at V came to 0 bases and at J to 5 bases, leaving 9 bases not matched to a gene. Here the CDR3 reads CASSVGDSGGFHEQYF. For the CDR3, the DNA is TGTGCCAGCAGCGTAGGTGATAGCGGGGGATTCCACGAGCAGTACTTC.

V usage is TRBV7-6 and J usage is TRBJ1-2; TRBD1 agrees at 9 bases. Germline assignment: CDR1 SGHVS and CDR2 FNYEAQ. CDR3 size: 15 residues. Unmatched junction bases numbered 10, after V lost 5 bases and J lost 6 bases. In nucleotides, the CDR3 is TGTGCCAGCAGCCCCCCGGGACAGGGAGGAAATGGCTACACCTTC. Protein sequence: CASSPPGQGGNGYTF.

This clone was seen a single time. The chain couples TRBV4-2 to TRBJ2-3; 8 bases are shared with TRBD2. Germline loops: CDR1 LGHNA, CDR2 YNFKEQ. V was pared by 4 bases and J by 0 bases, with 3 bases of the junction left unmatched. The CDR3 consists of 15 residues. The DNA of the CDR3 is TGTGCCAGCAGCCGCCGGGGGGGTAGCACAGATACGCAGTATTTT. Its protein is CASSRRGGSTDTQYF.

The V gene is TRBV6-5, the J gene TRBJ2-2; D ambiguous. The CDR3 is 11 amino acids. The ends were cut back, 7 bases at V and 4 bases at J, with 4 bases in the middle. Germline V lookup: CDR1 MNHEY, CDR2 SVGAGI. The CDR3 bases are TGTGCCAGCAAAGCCACCGGGGAGCTGTTTTTT. This translates into CASKATGELFF.

The chain combines TRBV5-1 with TRBJ2-5; 9 nucleotides agree with TRBD2. The CDR3 has 15 residues. Looked up from germline, CDR1 is SGHRS and CDR2 is YFSETQ. Losses at the gene ends were 5 bases for V and 1 base for J; bases not matched to a gene: 6. CDR3 coding DNA: TGCGCCAGCAGTTCAGCGGGAGGCGGCCAAGAGACCCAGTACTTC. This translates into CASSSAGGGQETQYF. Full variable domain (outside the CDR3, taken from reference TRBV5-1 and TRBJ2-5): KAGVTQTPRYLIKTRGQQVTLSCSPISGHRSVSWYQQTPGQGLQFLFEYFSETQRNKGNFPGRFSGRQFSNSRSEMNVSTLELGDSALYLCASSSAGGGQETQYFGPGTRLLVL.

This chain links TRBV14 with TRBJ1-2; perhaps TRBD1 as D (6 bases). Trimming pared 4 bases from V and 7 bases from J, leaving 10 bases between. The germline CDR1 and CDR2 sequences are SGHDN and FVKESK. The CDR3 has 12 residues. The CDR3 nucleotides are TGTGCCAGCAGCCGGGACACGCGTGGCTACACCTTC. Protein: CASSRDTRGYTF. The full variable domain, rest sourced from reference TRBV14 and TRBJ1-2, is EAGVTQFPSHSVIEKGQTVTLRCDPISGHDNLYWYRRVMGKEIKFLLHFVKESKQDESGMPNNRFLAERTGGTYSTLKVQPAELEDSGVYFCASSRDTRGYTFGSGTRLTVV.

This clone was seen once. The chain recombines TRBV7-9 with TRBJ2-1; 12 positions agree with TRBD2. CDR1 and CDR2 (germline): SEHNR, FQNEAQ (reference sequence). The CDR3 sequence is 16 residues long. Losses at the gene ends were 4 bases for V and 4 bases for J; bases not matched to a gene: 5. CDR3 sequence (DNA): TGTGCCAGCAGCTCGACTAGCGGGAGTCAGTACAATGAGCAGTTCTTC. Translation: CASSSTSGSQYNEQFF. The entire variable domain, with the rest obtained from reference TRBV7-9 and TRBJ2-1, is as follows: DTGVSQNPRHKITKRGQNVTFRCDPISEHNRLYWYRQTLGQGPEFLTYFQNEAQLEKSRLLSDRFSAERPKGSFSTLEIQRTEQGDSAMYLCASSSTSGSQYNEQFFGPGTRLTVL.

The chain joins TRBV7-9 to TRBJ1-2; TRBD1 agrees at 10 bases. The CDR3 is 16 amino acids. Per germline, CDR1 SEHNR and CDR2 FQNEAQ (reference sequence). The V and J ends lost 2 bases and 4 bases, in that order; junction bases with no gene match: 7. The DNA of the CDR3 is TGTGCCAGCAGCTTATCCCGGACAGGGGGTACCTATGGCTACACCTTC. It is translated as CASSLSRTGGTYGYTF.

The genes are TRBV5-1 and TRBJ2-3, with 7 bases fitting TRBD2. The CDR3 is made up of 17 amino acids. CDR1 and CDR2 (germline): SGHRS, YFSETQ. V shed 5 bases and J 3 bases; nucleotides not matched to a gene: 15. DNA for the CDR3: TGCGCCAGCAGTAAATTCCCCCCGGGGGGTTCAACAGATACGCAGTATTTT. This codes for CASSKFPPGGSTDTQYF.

The chain combines TRBV5-5 with TRBJ2-1; D gene ambiguous. Trimming took off 0 bases at V and 0 bases at J, with 7 bases between the two ends. Germline V CDR1 and CDR2: SGHKS, YYEKEE (reference sequence). There are 15 residues in the CDR3. CDR3: CASSLGAGSYNEQFF. CDR3 nucleotides: TGTGCCAGCAGCTTGGGGGCCGGCTCCTACAATGAGCAGTTCTTC. Supplemented by reference TRBV5-5 and TRBJ2-1, the full variable domain reads DAGVTQSPTHLIKTRGQQVTLRCSPISGHKSVSWYQQVLGQGPQFIFQYYEKEERGRGNFPDRFSARQFPNYSSELNVNALLLGDSALYLCASSLGAGSYNEQFFGPGTRLTVL.

This clone was picked up a small number of times. J is TRBJ2-7 and V is TRBV14, with 7 bases aligning to TRBD1. The CDR3 has 12 residues. J lost 1 base, V lost 8 bases, and 2 bases had no gene match. The V gene's germline CDR1 is SGHDN and CDR2 FVKESK. The CDR3 loop is CASRGQSYEQYF. The CDR3 DNA reads TGTGCCAGCCGGGGACAGTCCTACGAGCAGTACTTC.

This clone has only a few counts. The chain employs TRBV5-4 and TRBJ2-1, with 8 bases identical to TRBD2. CDR3 length: 13 amino acids. Germline assignment: CDR1 SGHNT and CDR2 YYREEE (reference sequence). The V gene end was trimmed by 4 bases and the J gene end by 10 bases; junction bases not matched to a gene: 7. The CDR3 protein is CASSPAGAGEQFF. The CDR3 DNA reads as TGTGCCAGCAGCCCAGCGGGAGCGGGGGAGCAGTTCTTC.

This chain uses TRBV4-2 with TRBJ2-2; D might be TRBD2 (5 bases). The germline V and J ends were trimmed by 4 bases and 3 bases, with 12 bases remaining between them. The CDR3 extends over 15 amino acids. CDR1 and CDR2 (germline): LGHNA, YNFKEQ. The CDR3 region is CASSPRGPDTGELFF. The CDR3 DNA reads TGTGCCAGCAGCCCGAGAGGGCCGGACACCGGGGAGCTGTTTTTT.

The gene calls are TRBV28 and TRBJ1-2; 7 bases map to TRBD1. With V trimmed by 2 bases and J by 5 bases, 8 bases remained unmatched. This CDR3 is built from 15 residues. Germline V gene data show CDR1 as MDHEN and CDR2 as SYDVKM. Written as DNA, the CDR3 is TGTGCCAGCAGTTTAATGGGATCAGGGGGGTATGGCTACACCTTC. Its protein product is CASSLMGSGGYGYTF.

Only a few counts were recorded for this clone. The V call is TRBV7-9, the J call TRBJ1-5; the match to TRBD1 covers 8 bases. J gave up 6 bases and V 1 base, and 8 bases lay outside the gene matches. The CDR3 covers 16 residues. Germline-derived CDR1 and CDR2 are SEHNR and FQNEAQ (reference sequence). The CDR3 is CASSLDITGGSQPQHF. The CDR3, as DNA: TGTGCCAGCAGCTTAGATATTACAGGGGGATCTCAGCCCCAGCATTTT.

The chain links TRBV7-9 to TRBJ1-6; 7 nucleotides agree with TRBD1. V lost 5 bases to trimming and J lost 9 bases; unmatched junction nucleotides: 7. This CDR3 has 14 residues. The V gene's germline CDR1 is SEHNR and CDR2 FQNEAQ (reference sequence). The DNA of the CDR3 is TGTGCCAGCAGCGCCGGGACAGCGACTTCACCCCTCCACTTT. Translating it yields CASSAGTATSPLHF.

This clone was counted a single time. This chain uses TRBV11-2 with TRBJ2-3; 11 bases fit TRBD2. Germline V CDR1 and CDR2: SGHAT, FQNNGV. This CDR3 has 17 amino acids. The J segment lost 4 bases and the V segment lost 3 bases, leaving 9 bases of the junction unmatched. Here the CDR3 DNA reads TGTGCCAGCAGCTTGATTAGCGGGAGGGCCGAGGCAGATACGCAGTATTTT. Its protein product is CASSLISGRAEADTQYF.

The chain recombines TRBV6-5 with TRBJ2-5, with TRBD1 matching 7 bases. V lost 3 bases to trimming and J lost 5 bases; unmatched junction nucleotides: 9. The germline gives CDR1 MNHEY, CDR2 SVGAGI. This CDR3 is 15 amino acids long. CDR3 coding DNA: TGTGCCAGCAGTTATGCTTGGACAGGTGGGGAGACCCAGTACTTC. Translating gives CASSYAWTGGETQYF.